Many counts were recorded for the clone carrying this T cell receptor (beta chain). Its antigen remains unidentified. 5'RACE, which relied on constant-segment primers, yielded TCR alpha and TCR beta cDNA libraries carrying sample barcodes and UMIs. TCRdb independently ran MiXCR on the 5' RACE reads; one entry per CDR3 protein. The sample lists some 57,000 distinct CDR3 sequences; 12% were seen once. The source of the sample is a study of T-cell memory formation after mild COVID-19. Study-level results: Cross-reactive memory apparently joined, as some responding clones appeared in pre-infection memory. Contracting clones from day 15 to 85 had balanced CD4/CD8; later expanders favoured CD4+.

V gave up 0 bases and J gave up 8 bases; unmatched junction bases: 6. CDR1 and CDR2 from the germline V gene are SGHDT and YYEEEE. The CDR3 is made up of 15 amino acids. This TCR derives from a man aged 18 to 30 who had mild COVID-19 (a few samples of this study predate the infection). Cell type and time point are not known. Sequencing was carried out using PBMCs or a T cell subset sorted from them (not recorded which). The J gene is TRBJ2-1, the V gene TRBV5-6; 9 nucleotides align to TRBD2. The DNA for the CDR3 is TGTGCCAGCAGCTTGGAGCGACTAGCGGACTATGAGCAGTTCTTC. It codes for CASSLERLADYEQFF.